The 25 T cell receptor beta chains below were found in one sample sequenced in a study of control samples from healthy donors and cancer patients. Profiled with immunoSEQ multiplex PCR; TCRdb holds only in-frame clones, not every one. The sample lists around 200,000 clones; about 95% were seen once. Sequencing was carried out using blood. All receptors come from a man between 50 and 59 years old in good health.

CDR3 nucleotide sequence: TGTGCCAGTAGTACCGACAGGGAAAATGAAAAACTGTTTTTT. This codes for CASSTDRENEKLFF. The chain recombines TRBV19 with TRBJ1-4; 7 nucleotides align to TRBD1. Germline values: CDR1 LNHDA, CDR2 SQIVND (reference sequence). The CDR3 length is 14 residues. J was trimmed by 5 bases and V by 4 bases; bases with no gene match: 4.

The CDR3, as DNA: TGCAGCGTTGAAGCACAGCCTAATGAAAAACTGTTTTTT. It translates to CSVEAQPNEKLFF. This chain uses TRBV29-1 with TRBJ1-4, with no clear D. The CDR3 is 13 amino acids. The germline V and J ends were trimmed by 1 base and 3 bases, with 6 bases remaining between them. Germline CDR1 and CDR2: SQVTM and ANQGSEA.

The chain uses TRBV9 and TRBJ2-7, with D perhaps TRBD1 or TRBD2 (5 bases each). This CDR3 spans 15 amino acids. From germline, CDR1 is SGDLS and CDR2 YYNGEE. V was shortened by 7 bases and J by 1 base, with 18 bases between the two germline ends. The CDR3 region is CASSPTGTASYEQYF. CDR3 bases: TGTGCCAGCTCCCCAACCGGGACGGCATCCTACGAGCAGTACTTC.

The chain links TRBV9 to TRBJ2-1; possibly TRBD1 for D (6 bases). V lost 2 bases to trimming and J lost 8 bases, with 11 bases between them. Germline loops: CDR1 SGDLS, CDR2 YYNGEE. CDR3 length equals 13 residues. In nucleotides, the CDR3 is TGTGCCAGCAGCGTTTATACAGGGCATGAGCAGTTCTTC. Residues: CASSVYTGHEQFF.

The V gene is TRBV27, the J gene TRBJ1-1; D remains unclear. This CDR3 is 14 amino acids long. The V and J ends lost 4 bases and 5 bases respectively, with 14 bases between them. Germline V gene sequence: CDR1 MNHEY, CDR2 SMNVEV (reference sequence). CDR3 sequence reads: CASSSLGERTEAFF. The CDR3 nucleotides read TGTGCCAGCAGTTCCCTCGGGGAGCGGACTGAAGCTTTCTTT.

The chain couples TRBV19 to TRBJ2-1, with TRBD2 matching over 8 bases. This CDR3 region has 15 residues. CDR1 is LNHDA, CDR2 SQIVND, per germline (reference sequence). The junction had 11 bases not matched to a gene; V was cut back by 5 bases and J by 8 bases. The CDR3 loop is CASSPSGLDRDEQFF. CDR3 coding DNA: TGTGCCAGTAGTCCATCGGGACTAGATAGGGATGAGCAGTTCTTC.

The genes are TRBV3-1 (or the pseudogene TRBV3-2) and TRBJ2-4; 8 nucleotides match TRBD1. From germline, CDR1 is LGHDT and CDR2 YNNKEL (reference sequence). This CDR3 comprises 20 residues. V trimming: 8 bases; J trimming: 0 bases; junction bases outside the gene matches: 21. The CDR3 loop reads CASLRSYGDRQSLAKNIQYF. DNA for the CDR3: TGTGCCAGCCTCCGATCCTATGGGGACAGGCAATCTCTAGCCAAAAACATTCAGTACTTC.

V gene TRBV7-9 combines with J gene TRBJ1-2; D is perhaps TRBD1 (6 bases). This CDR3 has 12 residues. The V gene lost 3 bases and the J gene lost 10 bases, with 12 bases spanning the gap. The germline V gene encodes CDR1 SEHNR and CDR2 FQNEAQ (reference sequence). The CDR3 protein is CASSLPQGDYTF. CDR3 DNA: TGTGCCAGCAGCTTGCCACAGGGAGACTACACCTTC.

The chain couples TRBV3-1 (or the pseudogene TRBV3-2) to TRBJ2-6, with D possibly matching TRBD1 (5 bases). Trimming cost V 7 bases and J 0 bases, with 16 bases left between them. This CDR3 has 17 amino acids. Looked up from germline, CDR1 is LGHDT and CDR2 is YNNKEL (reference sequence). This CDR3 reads CASKVGQGSSGANVLTF. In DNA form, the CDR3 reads TGTGCCAGCAAGGTTGGGCAGGGTAGCTCTGGGGCCAACGTCCTGACTTTC.

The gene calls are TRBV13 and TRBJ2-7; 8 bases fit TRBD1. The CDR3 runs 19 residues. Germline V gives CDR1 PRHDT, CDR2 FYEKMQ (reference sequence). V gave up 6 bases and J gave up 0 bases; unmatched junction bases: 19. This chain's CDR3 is CASSSQMGTGPRSSYEQYF. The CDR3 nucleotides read TGTGCCAGCAGTTCTCAGATGGGGACAGGACCTCGAAGCTCCTACGAGCAGTACTTC.

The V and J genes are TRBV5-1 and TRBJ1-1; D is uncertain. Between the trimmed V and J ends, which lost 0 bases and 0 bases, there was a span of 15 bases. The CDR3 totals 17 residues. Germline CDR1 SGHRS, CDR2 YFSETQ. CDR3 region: CASSLEIVIRLNTEAFF. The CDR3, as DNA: TGCGCCAGCAGCTTGGAAATCGTTATTCGCCTGAACACTGAAGCTTTCTTT.

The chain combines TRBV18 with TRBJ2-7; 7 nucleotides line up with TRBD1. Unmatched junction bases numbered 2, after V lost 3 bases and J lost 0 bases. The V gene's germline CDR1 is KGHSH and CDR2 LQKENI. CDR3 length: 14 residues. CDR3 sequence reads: CASSPGQSSYEQYF. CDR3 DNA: TGTGCCAGCTCACCGGGACAGAGCTCCTACGAGCAGTACTTC.

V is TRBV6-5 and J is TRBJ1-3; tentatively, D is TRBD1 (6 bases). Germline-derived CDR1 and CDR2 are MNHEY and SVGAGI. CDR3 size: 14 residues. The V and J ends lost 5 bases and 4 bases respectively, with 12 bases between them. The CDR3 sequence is CASSRRGGGNTIYF. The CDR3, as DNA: TGTGCCAGCAGTCGCAGGGGCGGAGGAAACACCATATATTTT.

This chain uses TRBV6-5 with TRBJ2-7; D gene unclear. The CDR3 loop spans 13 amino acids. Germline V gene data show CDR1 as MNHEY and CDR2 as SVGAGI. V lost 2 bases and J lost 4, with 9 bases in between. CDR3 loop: CASSYRSVYEQYV. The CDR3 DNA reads TGTGCCAGCAGTTACCGGAGTGTGTACGAGCAGTACGTC.

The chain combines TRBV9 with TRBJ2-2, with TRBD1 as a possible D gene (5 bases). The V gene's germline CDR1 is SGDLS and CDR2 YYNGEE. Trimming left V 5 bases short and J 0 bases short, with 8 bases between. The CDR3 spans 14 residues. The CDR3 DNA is TGTGCCAGCAGGCGGACATCGAACACCGGGGAGCTGTTTTTT. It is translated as CASRRTSNTGELFF.

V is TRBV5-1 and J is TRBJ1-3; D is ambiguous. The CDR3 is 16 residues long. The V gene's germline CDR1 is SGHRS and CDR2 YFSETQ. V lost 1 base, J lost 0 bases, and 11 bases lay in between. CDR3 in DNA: TGCGCCAGCAGCTTGATTCAAACGTCCTCTGGAAACACCATATATTTT. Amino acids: CASSLIQTSSGNTIYF.

Here the CDR3 reads CAISEQETQYF. The CDR3 nucleotides are TGTGCCATCAGTGAACAAGAGACCCAGTACTTC. V and J are TRBV10-3 and TRBJ2-5; no clear D gene. CDR1 ENHRY and CDR2 SYGVKD come from the germline V gene. V dropped 3 bases and J dropped 2 bases, with 1 base sitting between them. CDR3 length: 11 amino acids.

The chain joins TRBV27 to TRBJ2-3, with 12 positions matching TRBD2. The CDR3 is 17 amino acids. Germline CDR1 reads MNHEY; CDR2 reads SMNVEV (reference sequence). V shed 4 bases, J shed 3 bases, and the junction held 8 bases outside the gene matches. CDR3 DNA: TGTGCCAGCAGTTCGCTAGCGGGGGGGCGTCAGACAGATACGCAGTATTTT. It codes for CASSSLAGGRQTDTQYF.

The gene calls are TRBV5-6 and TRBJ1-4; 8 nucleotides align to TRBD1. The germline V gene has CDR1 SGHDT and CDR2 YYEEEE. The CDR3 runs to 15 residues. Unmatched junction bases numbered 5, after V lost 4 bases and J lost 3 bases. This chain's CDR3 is CASSDGQGSNEKLFF. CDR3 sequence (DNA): TGTGCCAGCAGCGACGGACAGGGTTCTAATGAAAAACTGTTTTTT. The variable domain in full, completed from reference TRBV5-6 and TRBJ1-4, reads DAGVTQSPTHLIKTRGQQVTLRCSPKSGHDTVSWYQQALGQGPQFIFQYYEEEERQRGNFPDRFSGHQFPNYSSELNVNALLLGDSALYLCASSDGQGSNEKLFFGSGTQLSVL.

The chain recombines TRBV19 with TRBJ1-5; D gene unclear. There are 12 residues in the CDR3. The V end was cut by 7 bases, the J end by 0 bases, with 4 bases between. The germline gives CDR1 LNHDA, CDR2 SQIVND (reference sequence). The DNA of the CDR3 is TGTGCCAGTACGGATAGCAATCAGCCCCAGCATTTT. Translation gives CASTDSNQPQHF.

CDR3 nucleotide sequence: TGTGCCAGCTCACTTTCCCAGGGGATCAACACCATATATTTT. The encoded protein is CASSLSQGINTIYF. The chain joins TRBV18 to TRBJ1-3; tentative D call: TRBD1 (6 bases). Trimming left V 4 bases short and J 7 bases short, with 14 bases between. The CDR3 runs 14 residues. Germline lookup yields CDR1 KGHSH and CDR2 LQKENI.

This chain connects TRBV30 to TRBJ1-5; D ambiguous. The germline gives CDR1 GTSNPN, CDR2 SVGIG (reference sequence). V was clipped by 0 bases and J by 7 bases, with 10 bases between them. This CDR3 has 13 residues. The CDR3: CAWSVADGQPQHF. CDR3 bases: TGTGCCTGGAGTGTAGCGGATGGACAGCCCCAGCATTTT.

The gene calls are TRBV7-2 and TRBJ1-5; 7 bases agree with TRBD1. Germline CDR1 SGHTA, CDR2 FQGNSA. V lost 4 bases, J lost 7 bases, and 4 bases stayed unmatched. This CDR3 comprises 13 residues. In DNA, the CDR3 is TGTGCCAGCAGCTCACAGGGGAGCCAGCCCCAGCATTTT. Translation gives CASSSQGSQPQHF.

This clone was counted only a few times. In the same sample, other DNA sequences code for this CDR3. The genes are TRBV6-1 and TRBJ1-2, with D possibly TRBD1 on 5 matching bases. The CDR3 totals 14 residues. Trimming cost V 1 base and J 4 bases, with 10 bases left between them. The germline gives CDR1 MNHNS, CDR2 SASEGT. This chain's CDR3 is CASSEGRGSYGYTF. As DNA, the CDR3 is TGTGCCAGCAGTGAAGGGCGGGGGAGCTATGGCTACACCTTC.

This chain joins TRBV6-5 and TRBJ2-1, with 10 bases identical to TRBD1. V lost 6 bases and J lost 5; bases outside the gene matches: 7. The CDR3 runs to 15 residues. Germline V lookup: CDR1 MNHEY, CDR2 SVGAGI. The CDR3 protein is CASRRGGTGDNEQFF. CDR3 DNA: TGTGCCAGCAGACGCGGCGGGACAGGGGACAATGAGCAGTTCTTC.